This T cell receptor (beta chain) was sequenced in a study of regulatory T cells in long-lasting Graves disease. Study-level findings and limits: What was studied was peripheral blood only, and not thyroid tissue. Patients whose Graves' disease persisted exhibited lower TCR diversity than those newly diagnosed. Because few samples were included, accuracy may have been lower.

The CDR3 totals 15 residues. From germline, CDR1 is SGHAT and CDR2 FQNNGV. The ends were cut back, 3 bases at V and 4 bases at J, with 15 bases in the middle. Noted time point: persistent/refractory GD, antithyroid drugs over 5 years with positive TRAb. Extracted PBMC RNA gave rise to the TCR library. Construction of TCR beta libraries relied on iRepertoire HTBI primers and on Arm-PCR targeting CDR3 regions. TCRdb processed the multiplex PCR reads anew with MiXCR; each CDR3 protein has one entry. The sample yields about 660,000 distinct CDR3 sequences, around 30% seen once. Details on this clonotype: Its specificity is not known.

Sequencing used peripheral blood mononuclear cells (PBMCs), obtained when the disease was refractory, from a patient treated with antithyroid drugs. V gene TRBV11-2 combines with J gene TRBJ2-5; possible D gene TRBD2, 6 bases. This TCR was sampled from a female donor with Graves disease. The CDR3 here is CASSFKESGGETQYF. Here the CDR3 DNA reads TGTGCCAGCAGCTTTAAAGAGTCCGGGGGAGAGACCCAGTACTTC.